This entry lists 5 T cell receptor beta chains sequenced from one sample in a study of blood T cell repertoires in COVID-19. Repertoires were generated with immunoSEQ multiplex PCR, while TCRdb's copy carries only in-frame clones and drops some. The data show some 130,000 clones, approximately 84% seen once. The sample taken for sequencing was peripheral blood. The source is a man in his 70s with acute or convalescent COVID-19.

The CDR3 DNA reads as TGTGCCTGGAGTGCACGGACTAGCGGGGGGGTAGAGCAGTACTTC. Its protein product is CAWSARTSGGVEQYF. The chain carries TRBV30 and TRBJ2-7; 15 bases agree with TRBD2. V gave up 1 base and J gave up 7 bases; unmatched junction bases: 5. CDR1 is GTSNPN and CDR2 is SVGIG in the germline V gene (reference sequence). The CDR3 extends over 15 amino acids.

This chain uses TRBV2 with TRBJ2-5; 7 nucleotides match TRBD2. Germline CDR1 is SNHLY and CDR2 is FYNNEI. The CDR3 is 11 amino acids. V trimming: 8 bases; J trimming: 4 bases; junction bases outside the gene matches: 1. In DNA, the CDR3 is TGTGCCAGCGGGGGGGGAGAGACCCAGTACTTC. This encodes CASGGGETQYF.

This sequence joins TRBV5-4 and TRBJ2-5; D might be TRBD1 (8 bases). This CDR3 spans 15 amino acids. Trimming took 5 bases from V and 3 from J, leaving 17 bases between them. CDR1 and CDR2 (germline): SGHNT, YYREEE (reference sequence). The CDR3, as DNA: TGTGCCAGCAGAAAAGAACAGGGGGGGAAAGAGACCCAGTACTTC. Translating it yields CASRKEQGGKETQYF.

This clone was found once. The chain employs TRBV7-8 and TRBJ1-1, with TRBD1 as a possible D gene (6 bases). Deletions cut 2 bases from V and 5 bases from J, with 15 bases between. CDR3 length equals 15 residues. Germline-derived CDR1 and CDR2 are SGHVS and FQNEAQ. The CDR3 sequence is CASSLPPQGWTEAFF. As DNA, the CDR3 is TGTGCCAGCAGCTTACCCCCTCAGGGGTGGACTGAAGCTTTCTTT.

This clone has only one observation. The rearrangement uses TRBV5-4 and TRBJ2-5; a possible D gene is TRBD2 (6 bases). V gave up 3 bases and J gave up 5 bases, with 20 bases separating them. Germline CDR1 reads SGHNT; CDR2 reads YYREEE (reference sequence). This CDR3 contains 16 residues. The CDR3 region is CASSSTPAGRRETQYF. In DNA, the CDR3 is TGTGCCAGCAGCTCCACGCCGGCAGGGAGGCGGGAGACCCAGTACTTC.